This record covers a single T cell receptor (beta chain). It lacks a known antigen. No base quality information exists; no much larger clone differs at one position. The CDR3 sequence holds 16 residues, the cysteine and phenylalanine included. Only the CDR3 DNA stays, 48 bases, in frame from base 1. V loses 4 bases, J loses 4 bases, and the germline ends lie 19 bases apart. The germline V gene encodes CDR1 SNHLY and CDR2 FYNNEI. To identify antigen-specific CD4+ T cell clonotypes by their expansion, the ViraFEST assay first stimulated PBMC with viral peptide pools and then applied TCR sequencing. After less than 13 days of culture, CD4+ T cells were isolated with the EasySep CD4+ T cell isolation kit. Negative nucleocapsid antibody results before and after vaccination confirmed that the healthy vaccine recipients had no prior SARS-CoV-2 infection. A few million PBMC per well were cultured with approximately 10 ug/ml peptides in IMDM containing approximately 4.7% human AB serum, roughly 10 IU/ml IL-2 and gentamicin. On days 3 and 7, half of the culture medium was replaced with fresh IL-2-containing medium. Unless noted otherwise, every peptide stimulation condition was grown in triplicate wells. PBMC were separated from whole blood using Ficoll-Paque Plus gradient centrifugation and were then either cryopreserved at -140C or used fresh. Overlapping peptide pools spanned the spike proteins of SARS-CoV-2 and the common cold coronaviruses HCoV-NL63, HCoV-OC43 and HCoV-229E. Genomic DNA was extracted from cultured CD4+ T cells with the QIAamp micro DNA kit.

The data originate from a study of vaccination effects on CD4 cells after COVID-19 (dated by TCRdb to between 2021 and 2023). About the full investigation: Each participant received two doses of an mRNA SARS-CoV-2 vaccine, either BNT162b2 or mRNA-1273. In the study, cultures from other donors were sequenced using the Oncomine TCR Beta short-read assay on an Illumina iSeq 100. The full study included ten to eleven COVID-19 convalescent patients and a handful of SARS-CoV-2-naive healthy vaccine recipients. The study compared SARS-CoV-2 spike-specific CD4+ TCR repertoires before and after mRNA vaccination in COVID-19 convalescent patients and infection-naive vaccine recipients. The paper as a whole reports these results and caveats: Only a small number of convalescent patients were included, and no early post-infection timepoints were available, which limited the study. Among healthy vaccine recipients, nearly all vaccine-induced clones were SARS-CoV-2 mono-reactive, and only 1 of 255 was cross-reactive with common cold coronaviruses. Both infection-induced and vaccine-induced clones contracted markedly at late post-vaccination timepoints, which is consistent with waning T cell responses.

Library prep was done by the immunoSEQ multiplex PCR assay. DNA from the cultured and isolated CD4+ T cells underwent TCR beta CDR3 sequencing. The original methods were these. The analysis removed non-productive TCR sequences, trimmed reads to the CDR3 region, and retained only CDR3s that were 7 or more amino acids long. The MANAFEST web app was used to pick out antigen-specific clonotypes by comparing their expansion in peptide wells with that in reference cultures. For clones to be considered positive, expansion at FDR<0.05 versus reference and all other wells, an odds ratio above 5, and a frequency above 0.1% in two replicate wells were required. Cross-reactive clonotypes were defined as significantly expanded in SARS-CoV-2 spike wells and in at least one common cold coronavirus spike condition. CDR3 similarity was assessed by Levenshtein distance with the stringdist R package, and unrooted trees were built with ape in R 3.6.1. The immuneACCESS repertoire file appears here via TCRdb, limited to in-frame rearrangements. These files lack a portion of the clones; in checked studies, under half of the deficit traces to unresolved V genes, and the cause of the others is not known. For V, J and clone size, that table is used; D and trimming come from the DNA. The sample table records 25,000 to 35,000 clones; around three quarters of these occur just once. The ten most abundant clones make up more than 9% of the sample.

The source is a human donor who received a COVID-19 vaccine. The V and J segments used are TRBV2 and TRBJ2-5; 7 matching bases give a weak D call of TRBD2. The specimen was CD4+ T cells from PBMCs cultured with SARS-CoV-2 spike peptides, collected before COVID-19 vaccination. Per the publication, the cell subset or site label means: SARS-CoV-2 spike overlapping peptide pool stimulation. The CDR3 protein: CASSALRSGGPETQYF. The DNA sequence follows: TGTGCCAGCAGTGCTCTCCGTTCGGGGGGCCCAGAGACCCAGTACTTC.